The 5 T cell receptor beta chains given below trace back to one sample, sequenced in a study of blood T cell repertoires in COVID-19. Method: immunoSEQ multiplex PCR; TCRdb's copy keeps in-frame clones and lacks some. Of around 100,000 clones in the sample, more than 70% were seen once. The sample comprised peripheral blood. All receptors derive from a woman in her sixties with acute or convalescent COVID-19.

The chain has TRBV28 and TRBJ1-2, with D perhaps TRBD1 (5 bases). The V gene lost 4 bases and the J gene lost 5 bases, with 23 bases spanning the gap. Germline V gene sequence: CDR1 MDHEN, CDR2 SYDVKM. CDR3 size: 17 residues. In DNA, the CDR3 is TGTGCCAGCAGTTATCCCGGGACGAGGGGAGGTTTGTATGGCTACACCTTC. Its translation: CASSYPGTRGGLYGYTF.

The V and J genes are TRBV5-1 and TRBJ1-2; tentatively, D is TRBD1 (5 bases). Deletions cut 1 base from V and 0 bases from J, with 19 bases between. The V gene's germline CDR1 is SGHRS and CDR2 YFSETQ. The CDR3 totals 18 residues. The CDR3 spells CASSLLVAGLGTNYGYTF. The CDR3 DNA sequence: TGCGCCAGCAGCTTGCTAGTCGCGGGGCTAGGGACTAACTATGGCTACACCTTC.

The chain uses TRBV10-3 and TRBJ2-2, with TRBD1 matching 7 bases. The CDR3 is 15 residues long. V lost 3 bases to trimming and J lost 6 bases; unmatched junction nucleotides: 7. Germline V gives CDR1 ENHRY, CDR2 SYGVKD. The CDR3 nucleotides are TGTGCCATCAGTGATAATCAGGGGGTTGCCGGGGAGCTGTTTTTT. The encoded protein is CAISDNQGVAGELFF.

This clone was seen just once. This chain uses TRBV19 with TRBJ1-6, with D perhaps TRBD1 (6 bases). Germline CDR1 and CDR2: LNHDA and SQIVND (reference sequence). V lost 6 bases and J 7 bases, leaving 16 bases between the germline ends. CDR3 size: 15 residues. The CDR3 reads CASSPPDRQNSPLHF. The CDR3 DNA sequence: TGTGCCAGTAGCCCCCCGGACAGACAGAATTCACCCCTCCACTTT.

The rearrangement joins TRBV6-6 to TRBJ1-2; D ambiguous. The V and J ends lost 2 bases and 6 bases respectively, with 7 bases between them. The CDR3 extends over 12 amino acids. Germline loops: CDR1 MNHNY, CDR2 SVGAGI (reference sequence). CDR3 amino acids: CASSYLGDGYTF. The DNA for the CDR3 is TGTGCCAGCAGTTACCTCGGGGATGGCTACACCTTC.